This TCR beta chain was documented in a study of cytomegalovirus exposure and HLA in healthy donors. A multiplex PCR was run with 60 Vbeta primers and 13 Jbeta primers. Libraries were prepared by immunoSEQ multiplex PCR; TCRdb keeps only in-frame clonotypes and omits some of them. The sample yields approximately 160,000 clones, 84% seen once. Study results and caveats: Per a prior analysis, the majority of TCR beta V segments were productive roughly 90% or roughly 30% of the time. The study found most TCR sequences rare, yet found some public TCRs in many donors. Links to common viral pathogens appeared, in a later analysis, for several of the most significant clusters. An observed cluster of highly shared sequence variants was recorded as a likely sequencing artifact.

This clone appeared once. Antigen: not known. Sequencing was carried out using PBMCs. The receptor comes from a young man in good health and CMV-seronegative.

The CDR3 DNA reads as TGTGCCAGCAGCCATTCGCGGGAGGACATTCAGTACTTC. It yields the protein CASSHSREDIQYF. The chain couples TRBV7-8 to TRBJ2-4, with 8 bases matching TRBD2. Germline V gene lookup returns CDR1 SGHVS and CDR2 FQNEAQ. The V segment lost 5 bases and the J segment 8 bases; nucleotides outside the gene matches: 5. This CDR3 has 13 amino acids.